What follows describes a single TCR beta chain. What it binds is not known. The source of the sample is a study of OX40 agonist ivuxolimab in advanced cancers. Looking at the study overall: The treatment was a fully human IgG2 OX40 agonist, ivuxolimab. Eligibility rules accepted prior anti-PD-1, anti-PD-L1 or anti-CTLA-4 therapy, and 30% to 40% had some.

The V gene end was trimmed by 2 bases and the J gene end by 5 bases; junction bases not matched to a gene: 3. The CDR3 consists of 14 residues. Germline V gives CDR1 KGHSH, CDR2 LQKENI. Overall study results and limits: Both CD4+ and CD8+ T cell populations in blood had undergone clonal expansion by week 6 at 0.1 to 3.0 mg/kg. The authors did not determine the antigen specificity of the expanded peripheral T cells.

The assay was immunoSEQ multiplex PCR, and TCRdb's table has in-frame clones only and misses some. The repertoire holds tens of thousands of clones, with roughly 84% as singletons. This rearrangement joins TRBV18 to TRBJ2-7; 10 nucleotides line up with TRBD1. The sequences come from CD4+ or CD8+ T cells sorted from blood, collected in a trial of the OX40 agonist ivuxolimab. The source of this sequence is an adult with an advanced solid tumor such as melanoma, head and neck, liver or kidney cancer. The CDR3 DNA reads TGTGCCAGCTCACCAGTAGGGACAGGGGACGAGCAGTACTTC. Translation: CASSPVGTGDEQYF.